Presented here are 8 T cell receptor beta chains from one specimen sequenced in a study of T cell clusters in autoimmune cytopenias. TRB rearrangements were amplified by touch-down multiplex PCR with mixed TRB-A/B primers. TCRdb reprocessed the multiplex PCR reads and reports one entry per CDR3 protein, with no DNA. The sample totals 4,500 to 7,000 distinct CDR3 sequences. TRB was amplified from 250 ng of peripheral blood genomic DNA per sample. The same data also went into a second study, on T cell repertoires in aging, cancer and after chemotherapy.

The sample consisted of peripheral blood. The source is a human donor in good health.

This clonotype registers medium-sized (0.01 to 0.1%) by frequency. CDR3 residues: CATSKGQETQYF. This chain links TRBV24-1 with TRBJ2-5. The CDR3 runs to 12 residues. Germline loops: CDR1 KGHDR, CDR2 SFDVKD.

Judged by frequency, this clonotype is medium-sized. This chain joins TRBV5-4 and TRBJ2-3; the D gene TCRdb calls, TRBD2, cannot be checked with no DNA. This CDR3 contains 14 residues. CDR1 and CDR2 (germline): SGHNT, YYREEE (reference sequence). The CDR3 protein is CASTTSGRTDTQYF.

By frequency, this clonotype registers medium-sized (0.01 to 0.1%). The J gene is TRBJ2-1, the V gene TRBV6-5; TCRdb picks TRBD2, but there is no DNA to check that call. The CDR3 totals 15 residues. The V gene's germline CDR1 is MNHEY and CDR2 SVGAGI. The CDR3 protein is CASSSFRDYGNEQFF.

In terms of frequency, this clonotype is medium-sized. This chain connects TRBV18 to TRBJ2-2. The CDR3 extends over 13 amino acids. Germline-derived CDR1 and CDR2 are KGHSH and LQKENI. The CDR3 reads CASSPMNTGELFF.

CDR3 protein: CASSPSAGTEAFF. This chain uses TRBV18 with TRBJ1-1. Germline V gives CDR1 KGHSH, CDR2 LQKENI. The CDR3 covers 13 residues.

This clonotype is medium-sized by frequency. The chain uses TRBV24-1 and TRBJ1-5; checking the TCRdb D call of TRBD1 is not possible without DNA. CDR1 is KGHDR, CDR2 SFDVKD, per germline. The CDR3 loop spans 14 amino acids. This CDR3 is CATSDPGVLQPQHF.

This chain joins TRBV5-1 and TRBJ2-3; TCRdb lists TRBD1, though no DNA is available to test this call. The CDR3 covers 14 residues. Germline-derived CDR1 and CDR2 are SGHRS and YFSETQ. The CDR3: CASSLGQGVDTQYF.

The V call is TRBV11-1, the J call TRBJ2-7. Germline loops: CDR1 SGHAT, CDR2 FQDESV (reference sequence). CDR3 length: 14 amino acids. CDR3 region: CASSQEVGVIEQYF.